The 9 T cell receptor beta chains listed next were all sequenced from one sample in a study of patients and donors after allogeneic stem cell transplantation. MiXCR, run by TCRdb on the RT-PCR reads, gives a single entry per CDR3 protein. The table includes about 960,000 distinct CDR3 sequences, more than 15% detected once. The sequencing input was blood, either unsorted or a sorted T cell fraction (not recorded which). These receptors all come from a human donor who was either an allogeneic HSCT recipient or a stem cell or donor lymphocyte infusion donor (not recorded which). It is not recorded whose cells these are; they may come from a transplant donor.

This clonotype has only a few counts. The V and J genes are TRBV7-2 and TRBJ1-6; the D is unclear. The V and J ends lost 1 base and 5 bases respectively, with 9 bases between them. This CDR3 spans 15 amino acids. Germline V gene sequence: CDR1 SGHTA, CDR2 FQGNSA. The CDR3 protein is CASSLGSDHNSPLHF. The DNA of the CDR3 is TGTGCCAGCAGCTTAGGTTCCGACCATAATTCACCCCTCCACTTT.

The rearrangement uses TRBV5-4 and TRBJ1-2; D perhaps matches TRBD1 (5 bases). This CDR3 is 17 amino acids long. CDR1 is SGHNT and CDR2 is YYREEE in the germline V gene (reference sequence). The germline V and J ends were trimmed by 0 bases and 1 base, with 16 bases remaining between them. CDR3 bases: TGTGCCAGCAGCTTGGCCGGGGGTTTCAGTTTTAACTATGGCTACACCTTC. It is translated as CASSLAGGFSFNYGYTF.

This clonotype has just a few counts. J is TRBJ2-7 and V is TRBV20-1; 7 bases map to TRBD2. This CDR3 contains 14 residues. Losses at the gene ends were 6 bases for V and 0 bases for J; bases not matched to a gene: 8. Germline V gene lookup returns CDR1 DFQATT and CDR2 SNEGSKA (reference sequence). CDR3 loop: CSAPIPSGSYEQYF. CDR3 coding DNA: TGCAGTGCCCCAATCCCTAGCGGCTCCTACGAGCAGTACTTC.

This clonotype was seen a few times. The chain uses TRBV25-1 and TRBJ2-2; D is undetermined. From germline, CDR1 is MGHDK and CDR2 SYGVNS. The V end lost 6 bases, the J end lost 3 bases, and 5 bases lay between the germline ends. CDR3 length: 12 residues. The CDR3 sequence: CASRSDTGELFF. CDR3 sequence (DNA): TGTGCCAGCAGAAGCGACACCGGGGAGCTGTTTTTT.

The chain joins TRBV20-1 to TRBJ2-1; no clear D. Germline V CDR1 and CDR2: DFQATT, SNEGSKA (reference sequence). V was cut by 3 bases and J by 0 bases, with 6 bases left in between. The CDR3 has 13 amino acids. The CDR3 DNA is TGCAGTGCTAGTGACCCCTCCTACAATGAGCAGTTCTTC. It yields the protein CSASDPSYNEQFF.

V usage is TRBV5-6 and J usage is TRBJ2-2, with 8 bases fitting TRBD2. The CDR3 extends over 18 amino acids. V was clipped by 1 base and J by 5 bases; unmatched bases: 13. Germline V gene lookup returns CDR1 SGHDT and CDR2 YYEEEE. This chain's CDR3 is CASSLYTGRPGGTGELFF. As DNA, the CDR3 is TGTGCCAGCAGCTTGTATACGGGACGCCCGGGAGGGACCGGGGAGCTGTTTTTT.

This sequence joins TRBV6-5 and TRBJ1-3; TRBD1 agrees at 9 bases. In germline, CDR1 is MNHEY, CDR2 SVGAGI. This CDR3 is 17 amino acids long. Losses at the gene ends were 4 bases for V and 3 bases for J; bases not matched to a gene: 10. CDR3 coding DNA: TGTGCCAGCAGTTTAGGCCGAACAGGGGGCAGTGGAAACACCATATATTTT. The encoded protein is CASSLGRTGGSGNTIYF.

The sample holds a few counts of this clonotype. The junction does not match germline at one end; this may be a read error. The rearrangement uses TRBV12-3 or TRBV12-4 and TRBJ1-2; the match to TRBD1 covers 8 bases. The CDR3 extends over 12 amino acids. CDR3 in amino acids: CASSSPQGVPMF. CDR3 nucleotides: TGTGCCAGCAGTTCACCACAGGGGGTCCCGATGTTC.

This chain connects TRBV5-6 to TRBJ1-5; tentatively, D is TRBD1 (5 bases). This CDR3 is built from 13 residues. Germline V lookup: CDR1 SGHDT, CDR2 YYEEEE. With 2 bases removed from V and 6 bases from J, the gap between germline ends came to 9 bases. The chain's CDR3 is CASSFDGGQPQHF. As DNA, the CDR3 is TGTGCCAGCAGCTTTGACGGGGGTCAGCCCCAGCATTTT.